This T cell receptor (beta chain) was recovered during a study of Ad26.COV2.S vaccination and SARS-CoV-2 variants. The overall study: Intramuscular Ad26.COV2.S doses were given once or twice, 56 days apart.

Profiling relied on immunoSEQ multiplex PCR, and the TCRdb table lists in-frame clones only, not all of them. The data contain hundreds of thousands of clones, 89% of them singletons. Treatment reported: some 19 received Ad26.COV2.S at low or high dose, single or two shots; roughly five received placebo; per-sample allocation not given. Samples were taken on day 63 after the first vaccine or placebo injection. The study used a vaccine consisting of an Ad26 vector that expressed Wuhan-strain SARS-CoV-2 spike. Concerning this clone itself: The antigen is not known. This CDR3 is also generated by other DNA sequences in the sample.

Study-wide findings and caveats: Non-spike TCR breadth did not differ much between vaccine and placebo recipients.

The clonotype originates from a person aged 18-65 years who received the Ad26.COV2.S COVID-19 vaccine or a placebo. The sequenced sample was peripheral blood, obtained in a trial of Ad26.COV2.S vaccine versus placebo.

Written as DNA, the CDR3 is TGTGCCACCAGTGACGGAGCGAACACTGAAGCTTTCTTT. Protein product: CATSDGANTEAFF. This sequence joins TRBV24-1 and TRBJ1-1, with D hard to call. The ends were cut back, 4 bases at V and 1 base at J, with 6 bases in the middle. The germline CDR1 and CDR2 sequences are KGHDR and SFDVKD. There are 13 residues in the CDR3.